The 28 T cell receptor beta chains below were found in one sample sequenced in a study of T cell changes during pregnancy in multiple sclerosis. This table comes from immunoSEQ multiplex PCR, and its TCRdb copy is limited to in-frame clones, with some not included. The table shows tens of thousands of clones, with 85% to 95% occurring only once. This material consisted of peripheral blood, taken in the third trimester of pregnancy. The receptors come from a female donor in good health, enrolled as a control in a pregnancy study.

The rearrangement links TRBV28 to TRBJ1-2; possible D gene TRBD1, 6 bases. CDR3 length equals 15 residues. The V gene lost 6 bases and the J gene lost 6 bases, with 20 bases spanning the gap. The V gene's germline CDR1 is MDHEN and CDR2 SYDVKM. This chain's CDR3 is CASSTTLQGLHGYTF. The DNA of the CDR3 is TGTGCCAGCAGCACCACTTTACAGGGCCTGCATGGCTACACCTTC.

V usage is TRBV11-2 and J usage is TRBJ1-1; TRBD1 might be the D (5 bases). V shed 1 base and J shed 7 bases, with 10 bases lying between them. The germline gives CDR1 SGHAT, CDR2 FQNNGV. The CDR3 totals 13 residues. The CDR3 region is CASSLAWGGEAFF. In DNA form, the CDR3 reads TGTGCCAGCAGCTTAGCCTGGGGCGGTGAAGCTTTCTTT.

The CDR3 is CASSFLAGGEYEQYF. CDR3 DNA: TGTGCCAGCAGCTTTCTAGCGGGAGGCGAATACGAGCAGTACTTC. The V gene is TRBV5-6, the J gene TRBJ2-7; 11 bases line up with TRBD2. Germline V gene data show CDR1 as SGHDT and CDR2 as YYEEEE. The J segment lost 4 bases and the V segment lost 2 bases, leaving 5 bases of the junction unmatched. This CDR3 is 15 amino acids long.

V and J are TRBV9 and TRBJ2-5, with D perhaps matching TRBD1 (5 bases). The CDR3 totals 15 residues. Germline-derived CDR1 and CDR2 are SGDLS and YYNGEE. With 6 bases removed from V and 5 bases from J, the gap between germline ends came to 20 bases. The CDR3 reads CASTNKWGPQETQYF. The CDR3 region has the DNA TGTGCCAGCACCAATAAGTGGGGCCCCCAGGAGACCCAGTACTTC.

This clone was detected only a few times. The V call is TRBV2, the J call TRBJ1-1, with D perhaps TRBD1 (5 bases). Germline CDR1 and CDR2: SNHLY and FYNNEI. The CDR3 has 13 amino acids. V was trimmed by 8 bases and J by 2 bases, leaving 12 bases between them. The CDR3 nucleotides read TGTGCCAGCGCTACAGGATACAACACTGAAGCTTTCTTT. Residues: CASATGYNTEAFF. The variable domain in full, with the rest retrieved from reference TRBV2 and TRBJ1-1, is EPEVTQTPSHQVTQMGQEVILRCVPISNHLYFYWYRQILGQKVEFLVSFYNNEISEKSEIFDDQFSVERPDGSNFTLKIRSTKLEDSAMYFCASATGYNTEAFFGQGTRLTVV.

The rearrangement links TRBV11-2 to TRBJ1-6; 7 bases agree with TRBD1. In germline, CDR1 is SGHAT, CDR2 FQNNGV. The ends lost 3 bases at V and 7 bases at J; junction bases unmatched: 3. CDR3 length: 14 residues. The CDR3 DNA sequence: TGTGCCAGCAGCTTGGGACAGCCCAATTCACCCCTCCACTTT. Its protein is CASSLGQPNSPLHF. The complete variable domain, with remaining parts taken from reference TRBV11-2 and TRBJ1-6, reads EAGVAQSPRYKIIEKRQSVAFWCNPISGHATLYWYQQILGQGPKLLIQFQNNGVVDDSQLPKDRFSAERLKGVDSTLKIQPAKLEDSAVYLCASSLGQPNSPLHFGNGTRLTVT.

This chain joins TRBV7-9 and TRBJ1-6; 8 nucleotides match TRBD1. The CDR3 contains 14 residues. CDR1 is SEHNR and CDR2 is FQNEAQ in the germline V gene (reference sequence). V lost 5 bases, J lost 10 bases, and 7 bases stayed unmatched. Here the CDR3 DNA reads TGTGCCAGCAGCCAAAAGACAGGGGACTCACCCCTCCACTTT. Translated, it gives CASSQKTGDSPLHF.

This chain links TRBV25-1 with TRBJ1-2; 7 bases align to TRBD1. The V segment lost 6 bases and the J segment 4 bases; nucleotides outside the gene matches: 5. The CDR3 consists of 13 residues. The germline V gene encodes CDR1 MGHDK and CDR2 SYGVNS. The chain's CDR3 is CASSPGTVYGYTF. DNA for the CDR3: TGTGCCAGCAGCCCCGGGACAGTCTATGGCTACACCTTC.

This clone was recorded a few times. The chain couples TRBV28 to TRBJ1-1, with 10 positions matching TRBD1. Germline V gives CDR1 MDHEN, CDR2 SYDVKM. This CDR3 is built from 15 residues. Germline trimming cut 6 bases from V and 6 bases from J; bases unmatched to any gene: 10. CDR3 in DNA: TGTGCCAGCAGCCGCGCTCCGGGACAGGGGTCTGAAGCTTTCTTT. Residues: CASSRAPGQGSEAFF. The full variable domain, completed using reference TRBV28 and TRBJ1-1, is DVKVTQSSRYLVKRTGEKVFLECVQDMDHENMFWYRQDPGLGLRLIYFSYDVKMKEKGDIPEGYSVSREKKERFSLILESASTNQTSMYLCASSRAPGQGSEAFFGQGTRLTVV.

This chain links TRBV11-2 with TRBJ2-7; 12 bases match TRBD2. V dropped 4 bases and J dropped 2; count of bases not matched to a gene: 6. Germline V CDR1 and CDR2: SGHAT, FQNNGV. CDR3 length: 16 amino acids. CDR3 DNA: TGTGCCAGCAGCTCTAGGACTAGCGGGATACCCTACGAGCAGTACTTC. It yields the protein CASSSRTSGIPYEQYF.

The rearrangement joins TRBV6-5 to TRBJ1-6, with D perhaps matching TRBD1 (5 bases). CDR3 length equals 15 residues. The V gene lost 0 bases and the J gene lost 7 bases, with 10 bases spanning the gap. Germline V gives CDR1 MNHEY, CDR2 SVGAGI. The DNA of the CDR3 is TGTGCCAGCAGTTACTCGGAGGGGAGGAATTCACCCCTCCACTTT. Translation: CASSYSEGRNSPLHF.

This chain links TRBV28 with TRBJ1-4, with 7 nucleotides matching TRBD1. V was pared by 7 bases and J by 8 bases, with 13 bases of the junction left unmatched. The CDR3 length is 15 residues. The germline gives CDR1 MDHEN, CDR2 SYDVKM. CDR3 region: CASTLQGMVKEKLFF. The CDR3, as DNA: TGTGCCAGCACCCTACAGGGGATGGTGAAAGAAAAACTGTTTTTT.

The genes are TRBV4-2 and TRBJ2-3, with D possibly matching TRBD2 (5 bases). The CDR3 loop spans 15 amino acids. The ends were cut back, 4 bases at V and 0 bases at J, with 11 bases in the middle. In germline, CDR1 is LGHNA, CDR2 YNFKEQ. CDR3 nucleotide sequence: TGTGCCAGCAGCCCCCGACTATTTAGCACAGATACGCAGTATTTT. This gives the protein CASSPRLFSTDTQYF.

The chain uses TRBV5-1 and TRBJ2-5; D gene unclear. Germline V gene sequence: CDR1 SGHRS, CDR2 YFSETQ. The CDR3 spans 15 residues. Between the trimmed V and J ends, which lost 2 bases and 5 bases, there was a span of 16 bases. The CDR3 here is CASSFVLRSSETQYF. CDR3 in DNA: TGCGCCAGCAGCTTCGTTCTGAGGTCATCGGAGACCCAGTACTTC.

This chain links TRBV15 with TRBJ2-7, with 7 positions matching TRBD2. The CDR3 has 16 residues. Looked up from germline, CDR1 is LNHNV and CDR2 is YYDKDF (reference sequence). Losses at the gene ends were 0 bases for V and 0 bases for J; bases not matched to a gene: 5. In DNA, the CDR3 is TGTGCCACCAGCAGAGAATTAGCGGGTACCTCCTACGAGCAGTACTTC. Translating it yields CATSRELAGTSYEQYF.

This rearrangement joins TRBV4-3 to TRBJ2-5; 12 bases agree with TRBD2. Germline assignment: CDR1 LGHNA and CDR2 YSLEER. The CDR3 consists of 15 residues. V shed 0 bases, J shed 7 bases, and the junction held 3 bases outside the gene matches. The CDR3 reads CASSQELAGGGTQYF. The CDR3 DNA sequence: TGCGCCAGCAGCCAAGAACTAGCGGGAGGTGGGACCCAGTACTTC.

The CDR3 region is CASSLAGAEQYF. DNA of the CDR3: TGTGCCAGCAGTTTAGCGGGAGCCGAGCAGTACTTC. V is TRBV28 and J is TRBJ2-7; TRBD2 aligns across 7 bases. Germline CDR1 is MDHEN and CDR2 is SYDVKM. The CDR3 spans 12 residues. With 2 bases clipped from V and 6 bases from J, the junction kept 1 base outside the gene matches.

The rearrangement uses TRBV9 and TRBJ1-1; D gene ambiguous. From germline, CDR1 is SGDLS and CDR2 YYNGEE. The ends were cut back, 0 bases at V and 0 bases at J, with 9 bases in the middle. CDR3 length equals 15 residues. The CDR3 nucleotides read TGTGCCAGCAGCGTAGGGTTAGATATGAACACTGAAGCTTTCTTT. Its protein product is CASSVGLDMNTEAFF.

This chain connects TRBV2 to TRBJ2-7, with TRBD1 matching over 8 bases. The J segment lost 3 bases and the V segment lost 8 bases, leaving 15 bases of the junction unmatched. CDR3 length: 16 residues. Per germline, CDR1 SNHLY and CDR2 FYNNEI. The chain's CDR3 is CASLPGGPPSIYEQYF. DNA of the CDR3: TGTGCCAGCCTTCCAGGGGGCCCTCCATCCATCTACGAGCAGTACTTC.

The genes are TRBV7-8 and TRBJ1-6, with 7 bases fitting TRBD1. J gave up 10 bases and V 4 bases, and 10 bases lay outside the gene matches. Germline V gene sequence: CDR1 SGHVS, CDR2 FQNEAQ. This CDR3 spans 15 amino acids. CDR3 loop: CASSSSGGPGSPLHF. The CDR3 DNA sequence: TGTGCCAGCAGCTCATCAGGGGGGCCGGGCTCACCCCTCCACTTT.

The rearrangement links TRBV28 to TRBJ1-5; TRBD1 aligns across 10 bases. The CDR3 is made up of 19 amino acids. Per the germline V gene, CDR1 is MDHEN and CDR2 is SYDVKM. Trimming took 6 bases from V and 0 from J; bases not matched to a gene: 14. The CDR3 spells CASSLGQGKWGYSNQPQHF. The CDR3 DNA reads as TGTGCCAGCAGCCTGGGACAGGGGAAGTGGGGTTATAGCAATCAGCCCCAGCATTTT.

The genes are TRBV6-1 and TRBJ2-2; 11 nucleotides line up with TRBD2. In germline, CDR1 is MNHNS, CDR2 SASEGT. The CDR3 loop spans 15 amino acids. Losses at the gene ends were 6 bases for V and 6 bases for J; bases not matched to a gene: 6. Here the CDR3 DNA reads TGTGCCAGCAGAAAACTAGCGGGAGAAGCCGGGGAGCTGTTTTTT. Translating it yields CASRKLAGEAGELFF.

The rearrangement joins TRBV5-1 to TRBJ1-6; D possibly corresponds to TRBD1 (5 bases). The CDR3 covers 15 residues. Germline V gene data show CDR1 as SGHRS and CDR2 as YFSETQ. V was pared by 1 base and J by 5 bases, with 10 bases between. The CDR3 is CASSLRGHHNSPLHF. CDR3 bases: TGCGCCAGCAGCTTGCGAGGACACCATAATTCACCCCTCCACTTT.

The V gene is TRBV19, the J gene TRBJ1-4, with TRBD1 matching over 11 bases. CDR1 and CDR2 from the germline V gene are LNHDA and SQIVND (reference sequence). The CDR3 totals 15 residues. V dropped 5 bases and J dropped 7; count of bases not matched to a gene: 6. As DNA, the CDR3 is TGTGCCAGTAGTCCCTGGACAGGGGGCGGTGAAAAACTGTTTTTT. It yields the protein CASSPWTGGGEKLFF.

The chain recombines TRBV27 with TRBJ2-1; maybe TRBD1 (5 bases). Between the trimmed V and J ends, which lost 5 bases and 5 bases, there was a span of 10 bases. Germline lookup yields CDR1 MNHEY and CDR2 SMNVEV (reference sequence). CDR3 length: 13 amino acids. Here the CDR3 DNA reads TGTGCCAGCAGTCCGACACAGGACAATGAGCAGTTCTTC. It encodes CASSPTQDNEQFF.

This clone was counted only a few times. The J gene is TRBJ2-1, the V gene TRBV6-4; the match to TRBD2 covers 12 bases. CDR1 is MRHNA, CDR2 SNTAGT, per germline. Unmatched junction bases numbered 3, after V lost 5 bases and J lost 4 bases. The CDR3 is 15 amino acids. The CDR3 DNA reads as TGTGCCAGCAGTTCCGGGACTAGCGGGTACAATGAGCAGTTCTTC. Its protein is CASSSGTSGYNEQFF.

This clone was detected only a few times. The V call is TRBV19, the J call TRBJ1-5, with 7 bases fitting TRBD1. The CDR3 consists of 16 residues. Trimming removed 5 bases from V and 1 base from J; junction bases left unmatched: 8. Germline CDR1 and CDR2: LNHDA and SQIVND (reference sequence). The CDR3 nucleotides are TGTGCCAGTAGTTCACCCCTACAGGGGAGCAATCAGCCCCAGCATTTT. It yields the protein CASSSPLQGSNQPQHF.

The V call is TRBV28, the J call TRBJ1-4; possible D gene TRBD1, 6 bases. Between the trimmed V and J ends, which lost 6 bases and 4 bases, there was a span of 15 bases. CDR1 and CDR2 from the germline V gene are MDHEN and SYDVKM. The CDR3 contains 15 residues. The CDR3 is CASRTQRGGNEKLFF. In DNA, the CDR3 is TGTGCCAGCAGAACTCAGAGGGGGGGTAATGAAAAACTGTTTTTT.